These 19 T cell receptor beta chains originate from one sample sequenced in a study of T-cell memory formation after mild COVID-19. MiXCR, applied by TCRdb to the 5' RACE reads, yields one record per CDR3 protein. Of about 340,000 distinct CDR3 sequences listed, roughly 21% are singletons. The material sequenced was PBMCs or a T cell subset sorted from them (not recorded which). The origin of the receptors is an adult woman who had mild COVID-19 (a few samples of this study predate the infection). Cell type and time point are not known.

This clonotype was found a few times. The chain couples TRBV6-5 to TRBJ2-1, with TRBD1 as a possible D gene (6 bases). CDR3 size: 15 residues. V was trimmed by 1 base and J by 0 bases, leaving 7 bases between them. Germline V gene lookup returns CDR1 MNHEY and CDR2 SVGAGI. CDR3 nucleotide sequence: TGTGCCAGCAGTTACTTACAGGGCTCCTACAATGAGCAGTTCTTC. It encodes CASSYLQGSYNEQFF.

As DNA, the CDR3 is TGTGCCAGCAGCCGTACTAGCGGGAGGGCCGATGAGCAGTTCTTC. Protein sequence: CASSRTSGRADEQFF. J is TRBJ2-1 and V is TRBV3-1, with 13 bases fitting TRBD2. V was pared by 4 bases and J by 8 bases, with 5 bases of the junction left unmatched. The germline gives CDR1 LGHDT, CDR2 YNNKEL (reference sequence). The CDR3 contains 15 residues.

A few counts support this clonotype. The rearrangement links TRBV7-9 to TRBJ2-5; possibly TRBD1 for D (5 bases). This CDR3 comprises 15 residues. Germline CDR1 and CDR2: SEHNR and FQNEAQ (reference sequence). V lost 5 bases, J lost 4 bases, and 17 bases lay in between. CDR3 coding DNA: TGTGCCAGCAGCCGCCTCCGTGGGGCAGGAGAGACCCAGTACTTC. Encoded protein: CASSRLRGAGETQYF.

This clonotype was picked up a small number of times. The chain joins TRBV6-5 to TRBJ1-6; a possible D gene is TRBD1 (5 bases). This CDR3 is built from 14 residues. Germline loops: CDR1 MNHEY, CDR2 SVGAGI. Trimming took 6 bases from V and 5 from J, leaving 11 bases between them. CDR3 region: CASSQWGDNSPLHF. The CDR3 region has the DNA TGTGCCAGCAGCCAGTGGGGCGATAATTCACCCCTCCACTTT.

The chain employs TRBV7-3 and TRBJ2-1; TRBD2 aligns across 9 bases. This CDR3 spans 14 amino acids. CDR1 and CDR2 (germline): SGHTA, FQGTGA. The J segment lost 8 bases and the V segment lost 2 bases, leaving 4 bases of the junction unmatched. CDR3 in amino acids: CASSLAGGGDEQFF. The CDR3 region has the DNA TGTGCCAGCAGCTTAGCGGGAGGGGGGGATGAGCAGTTCTTC.

V gene TRBV19 combines with J gene TRBJ1-6; D not certain. The CDR3 totals 12 residues. Germline V CDR1 and CDR2: LNHDA, SQIVND (reference sequence). Trimming pared 5 bases from V and 6 bases from J, leaving 5 bases between. The CDR3 DNA is TGTGCCAGTAGTGGCTTTAATTCACCCCTCCACTTT. This sequence encodes CASSGFNSPLHF.

The table lists this clonotype with many counts. At one end the junction does not follow the germline gene, possibly because of a read error. The gene calls are TRBV7-7 and TRBJ2-3, with D tentatively TRBD2 (5 bases). Looked up from germline, CDR1 is SSHAT and CDR2 is FNYEAQ (reference sequence). The CDR3 sequence is 15 residues long. This chain's CDR3 is CASSLGGGGTDTQYF. CDR3 in DNA: TGTGCTAGCAGCTTAGGAGGCGGAGGCACAGATACGCAGTATTTT. The full variable domain, with the rest looked up from reference TRBV7-7 and TRBJ2-3, is GAGVSQSPRYKVTKRGQDVTLRCDPISSHATLYWYQQALGQGPEFLTYFNYEAQPDKSGLPSDRFSAERPEGSISTLTIQRTEQRDSAMYRCASSLGGGGTDTQYFGPGTRLTVL.

This clonotype was recorded a few times. The rearrangement joins TRBV12-3 or TRBV12-4 to TRBJ2-1, with D perhaps being TRBD1 or TRBD2 (5 bases each). CDR3 length: 15 residues. The ends were cut back, 3 bases at V and 9 bases at J, with 18 bases in the middle. CDR3 DNA: TGTGCCAGCAGTTTGGTTCAGGGAGCAAGGGGTGAGCAGTTCTTC. This codes for CASSLVQGARGEQFF.

V and J are TRBV2 and TRBJ2-3; 7 bases agree with TRBD1. Trimming removed 5 bases from V and 2 bases from J; junction bases left unmatched: 7. Germline CDR1 SNHLY, CDR2 FYNNEI. The CDR3 is made up of 15 amino acids. The CDR3 coding sequence is TGTGCCAGCAGTACCCGGGACAGATCCACAGATACGCAGTATTTT. It specifies CASSTRDRSTDTQYF.

This clonotype was seen more than once but under ten times. This chain uses TRBV7-2 with TRBJ2-4; D might be TRBD1 (6 bases). The germline V gene has CDR1 SGHTA and CDR2 FQGNSA. Trimming shortened V by 5 bases and J by 9 bases, and 17 bases separated the two germline ends. The CDR3 has 14 amino acids. The CDR3 DNA follows: TGTGCCAGCAGCCTTCCAGGGGAACGTGGCATTCAGTACTTC. It codes for CASSLPGERGIQYF. Variable domain in full (rest from reference TRBV7-2 and TRBJ2-4): GAGVSQSPSNKVTEKGKDVELRCDPISGHTALYWYRQSLGQGLEFLIYFQGNSAPDKSGLPSDRFSAERTGGSVSTLTIQRTQQEDSAVYLCASSLPGERGIQYFGAGTRLSVL.

Ten or more counts support this clonotype. The chain carries TRBV4-1 and TRBJ2-1; 7 bases map to TRBD2. This CDR3 has 15 amino acids. The V gene end was trimmed by 1 base and the J gene end by 0 bases; junction bases not matched to a gene: 0. In germline, CDR1 is MGHRA, CDR2 YSYEKL. CDR3: CASSQAGGSYNEQFF. CDR3 nucleotides: TGCGCCAGCAGCCAAGCGGGGGGCTCCTACAATGAGCAGTTCTTC.

This clonotype occurred a few times. J is TRBJ1-1 and V is TRBV14; D is unclear. V was shortened by 0 bases and J by 0 bases, with 2 bases between the two germline ends. This CDR3 has 13 residues. Germline V gene data show CDR1 as SGHDN and CDR2 as FVKESK. The CDR3: CASSQDVNTEAFF. CDR3 in DNA: TGTGCCAGCAGCCAAGACGTGAACACTGAAGCTTTCTTT.

This clonotype was counted many times. The chain is built from TRBV5-1 and TRBJ2-3, with TRBD2 matching 11 bases. J was trimmed by 4 bases and V by 1 base; bases with no gene match: 2. The CDR3 sequence is 15 residues long. In germline, CDR1 is SGHRS, CDR2 YFSETQ. CDR3 nucleotide sequence: TGCGCCAGCAGCTTGACTAGCGGGAGCTCAGATACGCAGTATTTT. Residues: CASSLTSGSSDTQYF.

There are many counts of this clonotype. This chain links TRBV5-1 with TRBJ2-5, with 9 bases matching TRBD2. Germline values: CDR1 SGHRS, CDR2 YFSETQ. The length of the CDR3 is 15 residues. J lost 0 bases, V lost 1 base, and 1 base had no gene match. The CDR3 DNA is TGCGCCAGCAGCTTGCAGCGGGGGGACCAAGAGACCCAGTACTTC. It encodes CASSLQRGDQETQYF.

V usage is TRBV12-3 or TRBV12-4 and J usage is TRBJ2-1; TRBD2 agrees at 16 bases. This CDR3 contains 18 residues. Unmatched junction bases numbered 16, after V lost 8 bases and J lost 9 bases. The CDR3 protein is CASLSGTSGRGRGSEQFF. In DNA, the CDR3 is TGTGCCAGCTTATCCGGGACTAGCGGGAGGGGGCGTGGTAGTGAGCAGTTCTTC.

This clonotype was recorded at least ten times. The chain employs TRBV13 and TRBJ2-1; 8 nucleotides align to TRBD2. The length of the CDR3 is 16 residues. After removal of 7 bases from V and 6 bases from J, the junction contained 14 bases not matched to a gene. The germline V gene has CDR1 PRHDT and CDR2 FYEKMQ (reference sequence). CDR3 in DNA: TGTGCCAGCACCCCTCGAAGCGGGAGTCTCTCCAATGAGCAGTTCTTC. This sequence encodes CASTPRSGSLSNEQFF.

The CDR3 loop reads CASSSGTAVRWTDTQYF. CDR3 bases: TGCGCCAGCAGCTCAGGGACCGCAGTTAGATGGACAGATACGCAGTATTTT. The rearrangement uses TRBV5-1 and TRBJ2-3, with D perhaps matching TRBD1 or TRBD2 (5 bases each). V gave up 3 bases and J gave up 3 bases, with 20 bases separating them. The CDR3 contains 17 residues. Germline lookup yields CDR1 SGHRS and CDR2 YFSETQ.

This clonotype was seen only a few times. The chain recombines TRBV5-1 with TRBJ2-5; D possibly matches TRBD1 or TRBD2 (5 bases each). The CDR3 is made up of 15 amino acids. The V end was cut by 0 bases, the J end by 2 bases, with 11 bases between. Per germline, CDR1 SGHRS and CDR2 YFSETQ. The CDR3 reads CASSLEPGPQETQYF. CDR3 nucleotide sequence: TGCGCCAGCAGCTTGGAACCGGGACCACAAGAGACCCAGTACTTC.

The rearrangement links TRBV19 to TRBJ2-1, with D possibly matching TRBD1 (6 bases). Germline values: CDR1 LNHDA, CDR2 SQIVND (reference sequence). This CDR3 region has 16 residues. V lost 1 base and J 2 bases, leaving 12 bases between the germline ends. The CDR3 bases are TGTGCCAGTAGTATAGGGGGGCCCGTTACCTACAATGAGCAGTTCTTC. Amino acid sequence: CASSIGGPVTYNEQFF.